Below, 21 T cell receptor beta chains from the same sample are listed, as sequenced in a study of cytomegalovirus exposure and HLA in healthy donors. Both 60 Vbeta primers and 13 Jbeta primers went into the PCR. Assay used: immunoSEQ multiplex PCR; TCRdb lists only in-frame clones, some missing. The sample has roughly 160,000 clones; 60% to 80% are singletons. The source material was PBMCs. The receptors were sampled from a man in his fifties or sixties in good health and CMV-seronegative.

This chain joins TRBV30 and TRBJ1-4; possible D gene TRBD1, 5 bases. With 0 bases removed from V and 2 bases from J, the gap between germline ends came to 13 bases. Germline loops: CDR1 GTSNPN, CDR2 SVGIG (reference sequence). The length of the CDR3 is 16 residues. The CDR3 DNA reads TGTGCCTGGAGTGTACAGCGGGGCAGTACTAATGAAAAACTGTTTTTT. It is translated as CAWSVQRGSTNEKLFF. Together with reference TRBV30 and TRBJ1-4, the CDR3 gives the full variable domain: SQTIHQWPATLVQPVGSPLSLECTVEGTSNPNLYWYRQAAGRGLQLLFYSVGIGQISSEVPQNLSASRPQDRQFILSSKKLLLSDSGFYLCAWSVQRGSTNEKLFFGSGTQLSVL.

This chain uses TRBV7-2 with TRBJ2-7, with 7 positions matching TRBD1. Germline CDR1 SGHTA, CDR2 FQGNSA. CDR3 length: 13 amino acids. After removal of 4 bases from V and 4 bases from J, the junction contained 4 bases not matched to a gene. CDR3 loop: CASSSGRGYEQYF. CDR3 coding DNA: TGTGCCAGCAGCTCTGGCAGGGGGTACGAGCAGTACTTC.

The rearrangement uses TRBV19 and TRBJ1-4; the D gene is possibly TRBD1 (5 bases). Germline lookup yields CDR1 LNHDA and CDR2 SQIVND (reference sequence). Deletions cut 3 bases from V and 3 bases from J, with 8 bases between. The CDR3 is 14 residues long. For the CDR3, the DNA is TGTGCCAGTAGTATCCGGGGGGCTAATGAAAAACTGTTTTTT. It translates to CASSIRGANEKLFF. Drawing the rest from reference TRBV19 and TRBJ1-4, the complete variable domain is DGGITQSPKYLFRKEGQNVTLSCEQNLNHDAMYWYRQDPGQGLRLIYYSQIVNDFQKGDIAEGYSVSREKKESFPLTVTSAQKNPTAFYLCASSIRGANEKLFFGSGTQLSVL.

V usage is TRBV7-7 and J usage is TRBJ2-5; 7 nucleotides line up with TRBD1. The CDR3 consists of 15 residues. Trimming cost V 5 bases and J 5 bases; bases outside gene matches: 11. The germline gives CDR1 SSHAT, CDR2 FNYEAQ (reference sequence). CDR3 loop: CASSPRQGSLETQYF. For the CDR3, the DNA is TGTGCCAGCAGCCCGCGACAGGGTAGTTTGGAGACCCAGTACTTC.

This chain joins TRBV5-5 and TRBJ1-2; TRBD1 is a possible D gene (6 bases). Trimming removed 0 bases at V and 4 bases at J, with 7 bases between. Per germline, CDR1 SGHKS and CDR2 YYEKEE (reference sequence). The CDR3 length is 13 residues. CDR3 amino acids: CASSLAGVYGYTF. The CDR3 DNA follows: TGTGCCAGCAGCTTGGCAGGGGTCTATGGCTACACCTTC.

The CDR3 DNA is TGTGCCAGCAGCTTCGCTAGCGGGATTATCTACGAGCAGTACTTC. This gives the protein CASSFASGIIYEQYF. The chain has TRBV7-8 and TRBJ2-5; TRBD2 aligns across 9 bases. The assigned J gene may be wrong: the sequence end matches TRBJ2-7 better. The CDR3 consists of 15 residues. Germline CDR1 reads SGHVS; CDR2 reads FQNEAQ.

J is TRBJ1-1 and V is TRBV6-5; no firm D call. CDR1 MNHEY and CDR2 SVGAGI come from the germline V gene. V was pared by 0 bases and J by 4 bases, with 12 bases between. The CDR3 consists of 15 residues. For the CDR3, the DNA is TGTGCCAGCAGTTACTCGACCTTCGGGGTCACTGAAGCTTTCTTT. Encoded protein: CASSYSTFGVTEAFF.

There are a few counts of this clone. V is TRBV28 and J is TRBJ2-7, with D maybe TRBD2 (5 bases). V lost 7 bases and J 4 bases, leaving 17 bases between the germline ends. The CDR3 is made up of 14 amino acids. Germline CDR1 MDHEN, CDR2 SYDVKM. The CDR3 DNA follows: TGTGCCAGCACCCCTCCGGGGTTAATTTACGAGCAGTACTTC. The encoded protein is CASTPPGLIYEQYF.

As DNA, the CDR3 is TGCGCCAGCAGCCAACGGACTAGCGGGGGGGCGTGGAATGAGCAGTTCTTC. Its protein is CASSQRTSGGAWNEQFF. The chain joins TRBV4-1 to TRBJ2-1, with 15 bases aligning to TRBD2. Germline V lookup: CDR1 MGHRA, CDR2 YSYEKL. Germline trimming cut 2 bases from V and 7 bases from J; bases unmatched to any gene: 6. This CDR3 has 17 residues.

About this clone: A read error may produce the germline difference seen at one junction end. The genes are TRBV9 and TRBJ2-3; D unclear. The CDR3 has 14 residues. The germline V gene has CDR1 SGDLS and CDR2 YYNGEE. This CDR3 is CASSVGLYTDTRYF. CDR3 nucleotide sequence: TGTGCCAGCAGCGTAGGGCTTTACACAGATACGCGGTATTTT.

The chain combines TRBV28 with TRBJ2-7; 8 bases match TRBD1. The V gene's germline CDR1 is MDHEN and CDR2 SYDVKM. Germline trimming cut 6 bases from V and 6 bases from J; bases unmatched to any gene: 10. The CDR3 sequence is 14 residues long. Written as DNA, the CDR3 is TGTGCCAGCAGGTCCCCGGGACAGGCTCTCGAGCAGTACTTC. It yields the protein CASRSPGQALEQYF.

The V and J genes are TRBV4-3 and TRBJ2-2; 14 nucleotides align to TRBD2. Germline CDR1 reads LGHNA; CDR2 reads YSLEER. CDR3 length: 18 amino acids. Germline trimming cut 3 bases from V and 4 bases from J; bases unmatched to any gene: 7. The CDR3: CASSQGLAGVGSTGELFF. In DNA, the CDR3 is TGCGCCAGCAGCCAGGGACTAGCGGGAGTTGGTTCCACCGGGGAGCTGTTTTTT.

This clone was counted a few times. J is TRBJ2-5 and V is TRBV5-1; 11 nucleotides align to TRBD1. The CDR3 spans 16 residues. Germline CDR1 is SGHRS and CDR2 is YFSETQ. V shed 4 bases, J shed 0 bases, and the junction held 5 bases outside the gene matches. CDR3 DNA sequence: TGCGCCAGCAGCCCGGGGACAGGGGGGTACCAAGAGACCCAGTACTTC. It codes for CASSPGTGGYQETQYF.

This sequence joins TRBV7-3 and TRBJ1-1; 9 bases are a match to TRBD1. Germline CDR1 is SGHTA and CDR2 is FQGTGA. Trimming at V came to 4 bases and at J to 3 bases, leaving 3 bases not matched to a gene. The length of the CDR3 is 14 residues. CDR3 nucleotide sequence: TGTGCCAGCAGCTCGGGACAGGGAGACACTGAAGCTTTCTTT. Residues: CASSSGQGDTEAFF.

V gene TRBV7-6 combines with J gene TRBJ2-1; D perhaps matches TRBD1 (6 bases). V gave up 4 bases and J gave up 10 bases, with 8 bases separating them. The CDR3 covers 11 residues. Germline CDR1 reads SGHVS; CDR2 reads FNYEAQ. CDR3 amino acids: CASSSGQEQFF. The CDR3 DNA sequence: TGTGCCAGCAGCTCAGGACAGGAGCAGTTCTTC. The full variable domain, in which reference TRBV7-6 and TRBJ2-1 provide the parts outside the CDR3, is GAGVSQSPRYKVTKRGQDVALRCDPISGHVSLYWYRQALGQGPEFLTYFNYEAQQDKSGLPNDRFSAERPEGSISTLTIQRTEQRDSAMYRCASSSGQEQFFGPGTRLTVL.

The rearrangement uses TRBV27 and TRBJ2-7; 8 bases match TRBD1. Germline CDR1 and CDR2: MNHEY and SMNVEV (reference sequence). The CDR3 contains 16 residues. V shed 2 bases and J 0 bases; nucleotides not matched to a gene: 6. The CDR3 region has the DNA TGTGCCAGCAGTTTAGCACAGGGGGATGGCTCCTACGAGCAGTACTTC. It encodes CASSLAQGDGSYEQYF.

The genes are TRBV5-4 and TRBJ2-5; TRBD1 matches 11 bases. CDR3 size: 13 residues. V lost 4 bases and J lost 10; bases outside the gene matches: 6. Germline lookup yields CDR1 SGHNT and CDR2 YYREEE (reference sequence). CDR3 sequence (DNA): TGTGCCAGCAGCATGGGACAGGGGGAAAGCCAGTACTTC. Its translation: CASSMGQGESQYF.

The rearrangement uses TRBV6-5 and TRBJ2-7; 8 nucleotides align to TRBD2. Germline CDR1 and CDR2: MNHEY and SVGAGI. CDR3 length equals 15 residues. Germline trimming cut 2 bases from V and 1 base from J; bases unmatched to any gene: 4. The CDR3 sequence is CASSYALAGSYEQYF. The CDR3 DNA follows: TGTGCCAGCAGTTACGCGTTAGCGGGGTCCTACGAGCAGTACTTC.

The J gene is TRBJ2-7, the V gene TRBV7-2; 13 positions agree with TRBD2. With V trimmed by 1 base and J by 2 bases, 2 bases remained unmatched. The CDR3 runs 16 residues. Germline assignment: CDR1 SGHTA and CDR2 FQGNSA. CDR3 sequence: CASSLDGTSGAYEQYF. CDR3 sequence (DNA): TGTGCCAGCAGCTTAGACGGGACTAGCGGGGCCTACGAGCAGTACTTC.

This chain's CDR3 is CASTPGLDYEQYF. Here the CDR3 DNA reads TGTGCCAGCACTCCGGGACTAGACTACGAGCAGTACTTC. The chain combines TRBV5-8 with TRBJ2-7, with TRBD2 identical over 8 bases. Germline V gene data show CDR1 as SGHTS and CDR2 as YDEGEE. V shed 6 bases and J 3 bases; nucleotides not matched to a gene: 5. The CDR3 is 13 residues long.

The J gene is TRBJ2-1, the V gene TRBV21-1; TRBD2, as called in the table, went unchecked against the DNA. TRBV21-1 has pseudogene status. The CDR3 is made up of 21 amino acids. The CDR3 bases are TGTGCCAGCAGCAAAGCGCGGCGGAACCTTTTACTAGCGGGAGAGAGCAATGAGCAGTTCTTC. Protein sequence: CASSKARRNLLLAGESNEQFF.